This TCR beta chain was captured by sequencing in a study of blood T cell repertoires in COVID-19. Study-wide context: The cDNA or gDNA used as material had been derived from T cells, B-cell-depleted T cells, or PBMCs.

Profiled with immunoSEQ multiplex PCR; TCRdb holds only in-frame clones, not every one. The repertoire includes 200,000 to 250,000 clones, 70% to 85% of them detected once, and about 7.8% sits in the top ten. The sequenced sample consisted of peripheral blood. The sequence came from an elderly woman with COVID-19, enrolled during active disease.

The CDR3 loop is CASSKGTTNEQFF. The CDR3 DNA reads TGTGCCAGCAGTAAAGGGACAACCAATGAGCAGTTCTTC. The gene calls are TRBV6-6 and TRBJ2-1, with D possibly TRBD1 on 6 matching bases. V gave up 5 bases and J gave up 6 bases, with 11 bases separating them. This CDR3 contains 13 residues. In germline, CDR1 is MNHNY, CDR2 SVGAGI (reference sequence).